This T cell receptor (beta chain) was recovered during a study of cytomegalovirus exposure and HLA in healthy donors. This CDR3 contains 16 residues. V shed 8 bases, J shed 0 bases, and the junction held 3 bases outside the gene matches. The germline V gene encodes CDR1 SNHLY and CDR2 FYNNEI. The PCR made use of 60 Vbeta and 13 Jbeta primers. Generated by immunoSEQ multiplex PCR, the TCRdb table keeps only in-frame clones and is missing some. The sample holds around 97,000 clones, 60% to 85% seen once. Sample: PBMCs. The receptor comes from a man in his fifties or sixties in good health and CMV-seropositive. V gene TRBV2 combines with J gene TRBJ2-1; 14 nucleotides agree with TRBD2. The CDR3 loop reads CASWTSGRSSYNEQFF. The CDR3 DNA follows: TGTGCCAGCTGGACTAGCGGGAGGAGCTCCTACAATGAGCAGTTCTTC.